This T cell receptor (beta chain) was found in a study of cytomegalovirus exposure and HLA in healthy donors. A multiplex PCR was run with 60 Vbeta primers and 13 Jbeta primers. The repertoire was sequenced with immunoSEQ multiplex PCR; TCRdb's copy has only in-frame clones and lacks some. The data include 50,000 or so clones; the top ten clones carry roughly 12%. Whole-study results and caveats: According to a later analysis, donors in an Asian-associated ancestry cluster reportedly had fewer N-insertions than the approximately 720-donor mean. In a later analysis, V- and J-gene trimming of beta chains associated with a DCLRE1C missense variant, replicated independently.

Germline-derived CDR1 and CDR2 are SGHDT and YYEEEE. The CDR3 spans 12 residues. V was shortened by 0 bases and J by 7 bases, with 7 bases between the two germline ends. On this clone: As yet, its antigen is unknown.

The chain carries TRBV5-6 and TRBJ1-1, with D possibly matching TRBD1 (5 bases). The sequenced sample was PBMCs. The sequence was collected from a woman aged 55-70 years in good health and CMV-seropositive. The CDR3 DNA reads TGTGCCAGCAGCTTGGTCCAGGGTGAAGCTTTCTTT. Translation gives CASSLVQGEAFF.